This T cell receptor beta chain stems from a study of cytomegalovirus exposure and HLA in healthy donors. Study summary: The use of the same platform for the 95 to 150 validation repertoires and the roughly 700 first-cohort repertoires was reported by a later analysis. Study results and limitations: A few chains tied to CMV proved CMV antigen-specific in vitro.

The V end lost 0 bases, the J end lost 1 base, and 13 bases lay between the germline ends. Germline assignment: CDR1 MNHEY and CDR2 SMNVEV (reference sequence). This CDR3 spans 16 amino acids. The repertoire was sequenced with immunoSEQ multiplex PCR; TCRdb's copy has only in-frame clones and lacks some. Of 300,000 to 400,000 clones listed, approximately 88% are singletons. As concerns this clone: Its cognate antigen is unknown.

What was sequenced was PBMCs. The genes are TRBV27 and TRBJ2-7, with D possibly TRBD1 on 6 matching bases. This TCR derives from a man aged 25 to 45 in good health and CMV-seronegative. CDR3 nucleotide sequence: TGTGCCAGCAGTTTATCGAGGGGACACCTTTCCTACGAGCAGTACTTC. It specifies CASSLSRGHLSYEQYF.